A single TCR beta chain is shown here with its context. Some clones are missing from TCRdb's copy, which holds only in-frame ones; the method was immunoSEQ multiplex PCR. The sample holds some 77,000 clones, around 90% seen once. This CDR3 is 14 amino acids long. The J segment lost 6 bases and the V segment lost 1 base, leaving 5 bases of the junction unmatched. The germline V gene encodes CDR1 LGHNA and CDR2 YSLEER. The sample is drawn from a study of technical replicates of blood from four donors. This receptor was obtained from a human donor in good health. Sample: T cells isolated from PBMCs. This chain links TRBV4-3 with TRBJ1-2; 7 nucleotides agree with TRBD1. The CDR3 DNA is TGCGCCAGCAGCCAAGTGAGACAGGGTAATGGCTACACCTTC. This translates into CASSQVRQGNGYTF.